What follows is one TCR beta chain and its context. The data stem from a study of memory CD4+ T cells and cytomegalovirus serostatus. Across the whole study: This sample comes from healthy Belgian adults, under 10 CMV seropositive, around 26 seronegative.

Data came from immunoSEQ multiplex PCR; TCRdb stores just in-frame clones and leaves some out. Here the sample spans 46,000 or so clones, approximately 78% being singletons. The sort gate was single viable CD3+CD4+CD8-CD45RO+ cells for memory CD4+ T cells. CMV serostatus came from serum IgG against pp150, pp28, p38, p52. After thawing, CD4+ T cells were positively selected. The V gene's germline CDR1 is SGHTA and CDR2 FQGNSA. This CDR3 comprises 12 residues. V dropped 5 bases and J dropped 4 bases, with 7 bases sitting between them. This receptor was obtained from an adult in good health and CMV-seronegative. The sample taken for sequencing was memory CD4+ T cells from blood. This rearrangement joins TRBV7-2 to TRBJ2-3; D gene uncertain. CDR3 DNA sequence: TGTGCCAGCAGCCCGAGTCCAGATACGCAGTATTTT. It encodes CASSPSPDTQYF.